This T cell receptor (beta chain) was observed in a study of identical twins. CDR1 and CDR2 (germline): LNHNV, YYDKDF (reference sequence). V gave up 3 bases and J gave up 15 bases; unmatched junction bases: 8. CDR3 length: 12 residues. TCRdb re-called the 5' RACE reads with MiXCR, one entry per CDR3 protein. The sample includes under 900,000 distinct CDR3 sequences, 9% to 15% of them seen just once. These sequences were also reported in another study, on yellow fever vaccine responses in identical twins.

The sequence derives from a woman under 30 in good health. The chain combines TRBV15 with TRBJ2-1; 7 bases are a match to TRBD1. The sequenced sample was PBMCs. The CDR3 DNA sequence: TGTGCCACCAGCAGTGACAGGGCCCAGGGGTTCTTC. Protein sequence: CATSSDRAQGFF.